The 31 T cell receptor beta chains below all came from one sample that was sequenced in a study of chemoradiotherapy in HPV16-positive cancers. The assay was immunoSEQ multiplex PCR, and TCRdb's table has in-frame clones only and misses some. Altogether some 9,800 clones are present, around 93% being singletons, with the ten largest covering 9% to 15%. The material sequenced was blood, taken from a patient who underwent chemoradiotherapy. These receptors all come from a human donor with HPV-associated anogenital cancer.

The rearrangement links TRBV14 to TRBJ1-1; no firm D call. Trimming removed 5 bases from V and 4 bases from J, with 14 bases in between. The CDR3 runs 14 residues. CDR1 is SGHDN, CDR2 FVKESK, per germline. The CDR3 DNA is TGTGCCAGCAGCGAATCACAGTATAGCACTGAAGCTTTCTTT. This sequence encodes CASSESQYSTEAFF.

V usage is TRBV4-3 and J usage is TRBJ2-5; 8 nucleotides match TRBD2. The CDR3 consists of 17 residues. Germline CDR1 and CDR2: LGHNA and YSLEER. V lost 0 bases to trimming and J lost 1 base; unmatched junction nucleotides: 7. The CDR3 region is CASSQDHSGGPQETQYF. The CDR3 DNA reads TGCGCCAGCAGCCAAGATCACAGCGGGGGCCCCCAAGAGACCCAGTACTTC.

The chain is built from TRBV27 and TRBJ1-1; D unresolved. V gave up 8 bases and J gave up 0 bases, with 13 bases separating them. Germline V gives CDR1 MNHEY, CDR2 SMNVEV (reference sequence). The CDR3 length is 14 residues. CDR3 bases: TGTGCCAGCCGTCTACAAGCCATGAACACTGAAGCTTTCTTT. Amino acids: CASRLQAMNTEAFF.

The chain is built from TRBV6-5 and TRBJ1-2; D perhaps matches TRBD1 (5 bases). The germline gives CDR1 MNHEY, CDR2 SVGAGI. The CDR3 has 14 amino acids. The ends were cut back, 7 bases at V and 4 bases at J, with 16 bases in the middle. The CDR3 nucleotides read TGTGCCAGCAACCGGAGGGGCGTAAGCTATGGCTACACCTTC. Its protein is CASNRRGVSYGYTF.

The chain carries TRBV6-4 and TRBJ1-2; D remains unclear. The CDR3 runs 14 residues. The germline V and J ends were trimmed by 2 bases and 2 bases, with 9 bases remaining between them. Germline CDR1 reads MRHNA; CDR2 reads SNTAGT. The CDR3 sequence is CASSDERLNYGYTF. CDR3 nucleotides: TGTGCCAGCAGTGACGAGAGACTCAACTATGGCTACACCTTC.

The V gene is TRBV6-5, the J gene TRBJ2-5; the D is unclear. This CDR3 is built from 14 residues. Trimming left V 6 bases short and J 2 bases short, with 13 bases between. Germline assignment: CDR1 MNHEY and CDR2 SVGAGI. CDR3 sequence: CASSPSQAQETQYF. The CDR3 bases are TGTGCCAGCAGCCCCTCCCAGGCACAAGAGACCCAGTACTTC.

Here the CDR3 DNA reads TGTGCCAGCAGCCAGGGCCGGGTTAGGGCCCAGTACTTC. This gives the protein CASSQGRVRAQYF. The chain joins TRBV14 to TRBJ2-5; no clear D. This CDR3 contains 13 residues. Germline V gene sequence: CDR1 SGHDN, CDR2 FVKESK. The ends were cut back, 3 bases at V and 9 bases at J, with 14 bases in the middle.

This clone is a singleton in its sample. This chain joins TRBV5-1 and TRBJ1-3; TRBD1 matches at 9 bases. The CDR3 spans 16 residues. V shed 4 bases and J 1 base; nucleotides not matched to a gene: 6. CDR1 is SGHRS, CDR2 YFSETQ, per germline. The CDR3 loop is CASSAGQGRSGNTIYF. The CDR3 DNA reads TGCGCCAGCAGCGCCGGACAGGGGAGGTCTGGAAACACCATATATTTT.

The chain uses TRBV11-1 and TRBJ2-7; D possibly corresponds to TRBD1 (5 bases). CDR1 and CDR2 from the germline V gene are SGHAT and FQDESV (reference sequence). The V end was cut by 0 bases, the J end by 1 base, with 13 bases between. This CDR3 has 16 residues. The CDR3 reads CASSLAAGSRSYEQYV. CDR3 DNA sequence: TGTGCCAGCAGCTTAGCCGCAGGGTCGCGTTCCTACGAGCAGTACGTC.

This clone was found a few times. V and J are TRBV4-3 and TRBJ2-1, with D perhaps matching TRBD1 (6 bases). Trimming took off 2 bases at V and 9 bases at J, with 11 bases between the two ends. CDR1 is LGHNA and CDR2 is YSLEER in the germline V gene. The CDR3 runs 13 residues. The CDR3 loop reads CASSQSVGGEQFF. The CDR3 DNA reads TGCGCCAGCAGCCAATCCGTAGGGGGTGAGCAGTTCTTC.

The CDR3, as DNA: TGCAGCGCAGATAATAGCGGGGGGGATCAATACACCGGGGAGCTGTTTTTT. Translation gives CSADNSGGDQYTGELFF. The chain links TRBV29-1 to TRBJ2-2, with TRBD2 matching 11 bases. V was pared by 7 bases and J by 3 bases, with 13 bases of the junction left unmatched. Germline CDR1 is SQVTM and CDR2 is ANQGSEA. This CDR3 is 17 amino acids long.

The chain couples TRBV5-4 to TRBJ1-1, with D perhaps TRBD1 (6 bases). Germline CDR1 SGHNT, CDR2 YYREEE (reference sequence). CDR3 length: 15 residues. Trimming stripped 4 bases from V and 3 bases from J, with 16 bases between. The CDR3, as DNA: TGTGCCAGCAGCCAGAGCCGGACAGCCGACACTGAAGCTTTCTTT. Amino acids: CASSQSRTADTEAFF.

The chain carries TRBV5-1 and TRBJ2-2; TRBD2 agrees at 9 bases. CDR3 length: 19 residues. V gave up 0 bases and J gave up 3 bases; unmatched junction bases: 12. The germline gives CDR1 SGHRS, CDR2 YFSETQ. The chain's CDR3 is CASSLGILERGAHTGELFF. The DNA for the CDR3 is TGCGCCAGCAGCTTGGGTATTCTGGAGCGGGGGGCCCACACCGGGGAGCTGTTTTTT.

The gene calls are TRBV6-5 and TRBJ2-5; D might be TRBD1 (5 bases). V was cut by 2 bases and J by 5 bases, with 9 bases left in between. Germline V gives CDR1 MNHEY, CDR2 SVGAGI. This CDR3 comprises 13 residues. This CDR3 is CASSYRGRETQYF. The CDR3 DNA reads as TGTGCCAGCAGTTACAGGGGTAGGGAGACCCAGTACTTC.

V usage is TRBV9 and J usage is TRBJ1-3; D is uncertain. V was shortened by 0 bases and J by 0 bases, with 13 bases between the two germline ends. This CDR3 comprises 17 residues. Germline assignment: CDR1 SGDLS and CDR2 YYNGEE. DNA of the CDR3: TGTGCCAGCAGCGTAGCTTCGGGGAAGTCCTCTGGAAACACCATATATTTT. Residues: CASSVASGKSSGNTIYF.

On this clone itself: At one of its ends the junction is not consistent with the germline gene, which may arise from a read error. The chain carries TRBV27 and TRBJ2-7; D not resolved. The CDR3 runs 14 residues. Germline V lookup: CDR1 MNHEY, CDR2 SMNVEV (reference sequence). CDR3 region: CASRSWRPSDEQYF. The CDR3 DNA sequence: TGTGCCAGCCGTTCGTGGCGGCCCTCCGACGAGCAGTACTTC.

This sequence joins TRBV9 and TRBJ1-2; TRBD1 matches 9 bases. This CDR3 region has 18 residues. Trimming removed 0 bases from V and 0 bases from J; junction bases left unmatched: 9. CDR1 and CDR2 (germline): SGDLS, YYNGEE. CDR3 DNA sequence: TGTGCCAGCAGCGTAGGCCCCCAGGACAGGGGAACTAACTATGGCTACACCTTC. Its protein is CASSVGPQDRGTNYGYTF.

The J gene is TRBJ1-1, the V gene TRBV5-1; D gene uncertain. V lost 1 base and J lost 3, with 10 bases in between. The CDR3 totals 14 residues. CDR1 and CDR2 from the germline V gene are SGHRS and YFSETQ. The CDR3 spells CASSLYTVYTEAFF. In DNA, the CDR3 is TGCGCCAGCAGCTTGTATACGGTGTACACTGAAGCTTTCTTT. Variable domain in full (rest from reference TRBV5-1 and TRBJ1-1): KAGVTQTPRYLIKTRGQQVTLSCSPISGHRSVSWYQQTPGQGLQFLFEYFSETQRNKGNFPGRFSGRQFSNSRSEMNVSTLELGDSALYLCASSLYTVYTEAFFGQGTRLTVV.

The rearrangement joins TRBV28 to TRBJ1-5; 9 nucleotides agree with TRBD1. The junction had 7 bases not matched to a gene; V was cut back by 9 bases and J by 4 bases. Germline CDR1 and CDR2: MDHEN and SYDVKM. The CDR3 is 14 residues long. The CDR3 DNA follows: TGTGCCAGTCTTACCGACAGGGGGAATCAGCCCCAGCATTTT. Residues: CASLTDRGNQPQHF.

The chain joins TRBV7-2 to TRBJ1-5; 10 positions agree with TRBD1. Germline V gene data show CDR1 as SGHTA and CDR2 as FQGNSA. The V segment lost 4 bases and the J segment 5 bases; nucleotides outside the gene matches: 11. There are 17 residues in the CDR3. The CDR3 protein is CASSSLEGQGPYQPQHF. DNA for the CDR3: TGTGCCAGCAGCTCCCTCGAGGGACAGGGGCCCTATCAGCCCCAGCATTTT.

This chain links TRBV7-9 with TRBJ2-3; weak D call: TRBD2 (5 bases). The CDR3 loop spans 14 amino acids. CDR1 is SEHNR, CDR2 FQNEAQ, per germline (reference sequence). Trimming shortened V by 4 bases and J by 6 bases, and 14 bases separated the two germline ends. The CDR3 region is CASSSRDSADTQYF. CDR3 in DNA: TGTGCCAGCAGCTCGAGGGATTCTGCGGATACGCAGTATTTT.

The genes are TRBV7-9 and TRBJ1-1; 8 bases line up with TRBD1. The J segment lost 1 base and the V segment lost 5 bases, leaving 9 bases of the junction unmatched. CDR3 length: 16 amino acids. Looked up from germline, CDR1 is SEHNR and CDR2 is FQNEAQ (reference sequence). The CDR3 is CASSDSGGSGNTEAFF. The CDR3 coding sequence is TGTGCCAGCAGCGACTCAGGGGGCTCGGGGAACACTGAAGCTTTCTTT.

This clone occurred once. The V and J genes are TRBV19 and TRBJ2-3, with unresolved D. V gave up 7 bases and J gave up 3 bases, with 14 bases separating them. The length of the CDR3 is 14 residues. Germline loops: CDR1 LNHDA, CDR2 SQIVND (reference sequence). CDR3 coding DNA: TGTGCCAGTAATGCAGCGATCCCAACAGATACGCAGTATTTT. It specifies CASNAAIPTDTQYF.

J is TRBJ1-6 and V is TRBV10-2; D is undetermined. CDR3 size: 13 residues. Trimming took off 4 bases at V and 16 bases at J, with 17 bases between the two ends. CDR1 and CDR2 (germline): WSHSY, SAAADI. The CDR3 DNA reads as TGCGCCAGCAGTGGGGTTGAAAAGGAGGAACTCCACTTT. This codes for CASSGVEKEELHF.

V usage is TRBV7-8 and J usage is TRBJ2-5; 11 nucleotides agree with TRBD2. Germline V gene sequence: CDR1 SGHVS, CDR2 FQNEAQ. J gave up 2 bases and V 3 bases, and 2 bases lay outside the gene matches. The CDR3 covers 15 residues. CDR3 residues: CASSFLAGGQETQYF. In nucleotides, the CDR3 is TGTGCCAGCAGCTTCTTAGCGGGGGGGCAAGAGACCCAGTACTTC.

The chain employs TRBV6-1 and TRBJ1-2; D is undetermined. CDR3 size: 15 residues. Looked up from germline, CDR1 is MNHNS and CDR2 is SASEGT. V shed 6 bases and J shed 1 base, with 15 bases lying between them. The CDR3 reads CASRRVHQLNYGYTF. CDR3 nucleotide sequence: TGTGCCAGCAGAAGGGTACACCAGCTTAACTATGGCTACACCTTC.

Turning to this clone: One junction end disagrees with the germline gene, perhaps due to a read error. The J gene is TRBJ2-7, the V gene TRBV5-8, with D maybe TRBD2 (5 bases). Germline CDR1 and CDR2: SGHTS and YDEGEE. The length of the CDR3 is 15 residues. The CDR3 DNA reads as TGCGCCAGCAGCCAAGAAATAAAGGACTCCATCGGGCAGTACTTC. It codes for CASSQEIKDSIGQYF.

V is TRBV19 and J is TRBJ1-5; 7 positions agree with TRBD1. CDR1 is LNHDA and CDR2 is SQIVND in the germline V gene (reference sequence). The CDR3 consists of 16 residues. The ends lost 7 bases at V and 0 bases at J; junction bases unmatched: 9. Here the CDR3 reads CASTGDRVYSNQPQHF. CDR3 DNA: TGTGCCAGTACTGGGGACAGAGTCTATAGCAATCAGCCCCAGCATTTT.

The chain joins TRBV13 to TRBJ2-7; 9 nucleotides agree with TRBD1. The CDR3 consists of 15 residues. Germline V gene data show CDR1 as PRHDT and CDR2 as FYEKMQ (reference sequence). V shed 3 bases and J 4 bases; nucleotides not matched to a gene: 7. CDR3 loop: CASSFSGTGTYEQYV. CDR3 nucleotides: TGTGCCAGCAGCTTCTCCGGGACAGGGACTTACGAGCAGTACGTC.

The V and J genes are TRBV5-1 and TRBJ1-2; 7 bases are shared with TRBD1. V lost 4 bases and J lost 7; bases outside the gene matches: 4. This CDR3 comprises 12 residues. Germline V gene lookup returns CDR1 SGHRS and CDR2 YFSETQ. In DNA form, the CDR3 reads TGCGCCAGCAGCCGAACAGGGGTTGGCTACACCTTC. This codes for CASSRTGVGYTF. The variable domain in full, completed from reference TRBV5-1 and TRBJ1-2, reads KAGVTQTPRYLIKTRGQQVTLSCSPISGHRSVSWYQQTPGQGLQFLFEYFSETQRNKGNFPGRFSGRQFSNSRSEMNVSTLELGDSALYLCASSRTGVGYTFGSGTRLTVV.

The chain uses TRBV2 and TRBJ2-5; TRBD1 agrees at 9 bases. V dropped 1 base and J dropped 5; count of bases not matched to a gene: 2. This CDR3 is built from 14 residues. Germline V gene data show CDR1 as SNHLY and CDR2 as FYNNEI. The CDR3 spells CASSEDRGRETQYF. The CDR3 DNA is TGTGCCAGCAGTGAAGACAGGGGGCGTGAGACCCAGTACTTC.